A single sample is the source of the 11 T cell receptor beta chains below, sequenced in a study of T cells after yellow fever vaccination. TCRdb re-called the 5' RACE reads through MiXCR, storing one row per CDR3 protein. The table records some 96,000 distinct CDR3 sequences, over 8% of them present only once. Material: CD8+ T cells not binding an NS4B(214-222) dextramer, sorted from PBMCs, obtained roughly 14 days after the first yellow fever vaccination. The receptors derive from a man aged 18 to 30 who received the YFV17D yellow fever vaccine.

In this sample, this clonotype turned up a few times. The rearrangement joins TRBV11-2 to TRBJ2-2, with D unresolved. The CDR3 has 13 amino acids. CDR1 and CDR2 from the germline V gene are SGHAT and FQNNGV. The germline V and J ends were trimmed by 6 bases and 6 bases, with 11 bases remaining between them. CDR3 sequence: CASSTLGSGELFF. CDR3 coding DNA: TGTGCCAGCAGTACGTTAGGGTCCGGGGAGCTGTTTTTT.

The chain joins TRBV6-2 or TRBV6-3 to TRBJ2-7; no clear D gene. The CDR3 has 12 amino acids. V dropped 7 bases and J dropped 3 bases, with 10 bases sitting between them. Germline V gene sequence: CDR1 MNHEY, CDR2 SVGEGT. The CDR3 region has the DNA TGTGCCAGCACAGGAAGCCTCTACGAGCAGTACTTC. Translated, it gives CASTGSLYEQYF.

The chain carries TRBV20-1 and TRBJ1-5, with TRBD1 as a possible D gene (6 bases). CDR1 is DFQATT and CDR2 is SNEGSKA in the germline V gene (reference sequence). The V and J ends lost 4 bases and 4 bases respectively, with 17 bases between them. This CDR3 is built from 15 residues. The CDR3 nucleotides are TGCAGTGCTATTACAGGGTCCGATTTGAATCAGCCCCAGCATTTT. Encoded protein: CSAITGSDLNQPQHF.

The V call is TRBV29-1, the J call TRBJ1-1; D is unresolved. Germline lookup yields CDR1 SQVTM and CDR2 ANQGSEA. The V and J ends lost 0 bases and 5 bases respectively, with 16 bases between them. The CDR3 has 15 residues. DNA for the CDR3: TGCAGCGTTGAAGATACCCAGACTTCGGAAACTGAAGCTTTCTTT. Protein product: CSVEDTQTSETEAFF.

The genes are TRBV12-3 or TRBV12-4 and TRBJ1-4, with unresolved D. Trimming left V 4 bases short and J 6 bases short, with 15 bases between. This CDR3 contains 15 residues. CDR3: CASSSRVPSDEKLFF. As DNA, the CDR3 is TGTGCCAGCAGTTCCCGGGTCCCGAGTGATGAAAAACTGTTTTTT.

The chain couples TRBV29-1 to TRBJ2-2; 10 bases agree with TRBD1. The CDR3 contains 16 residues. The germline V gene encodes CDR1 SQVTM and CDR2 ANQGSEA. V was clipped by 2 bases and J by 4 bases; unmatched bases: 7. For the CDR3, the DNA is TGCAGCGTTGAACGAGACAGGGGGCGGTTCACCGGGGAGCTGTTTTTT. Translated: CSVERDRGRFTGELFF.

The chain uses TRBV7-8 and TRBJ2-5; tentatively, D is TRBD2 (7 bases). V lost 7 bases and J lost 1, with 16 bases in between. There are 15 residues in the CDR3. From germline, CDR1 is SGHVS and CDR2 FQNEAQ. The CDR3 nucleotides are TGTGCCAGCAAGGTGGGGGGGGCCTCCCAAGAGACCCAGTACTTC. This gives the protein CASKVGGASQETQYF. The full variable domain, rest sourced from reference TRBV7-8 and TRBJ2-5, is GAGVSQSPRYKVAKRGQDVALRCDPISGHVSLFWYQQALGQGPEFLTYFQNEAQLDKSGLPSDRFFAERPEGSVSTLKIQRTQQEDSAVYLCASKVGGASQETQYFGPGTRLLVL.

The chain is built from TRBV7-9 and TRBJ2-5; D tentatively reads TRBD1 or TRBD2 (5 bases each). CDR1 and CDR2 from the germline V gene are SEHNR and FQNEAQ (reference sequence). This CDR3 is built from 15 residues. V lost 2 bases to trimming and J lost 3 bases, with 13 bases between them. The DNA for the CDR3 is TGTGCCAGCAGCTTATTCACGGGACGAAAAGAGACCCAGTACTTC. Its translation: CASSLFTGRKETQYF.

This clonotype occurred a few times. This rearrangement joins TRBV7-3 to TRBJ1-1, with 7 nucleotides matching TRBD1. V was clipped by 5 bases and J by 2 bases; unmatched bases: 11. Per the germline V gene, CDR1 is SGHTA and CDR2 is FQGTGA. The CDR3 length is 16 residues. CDR3 residues: CASSPHSRDRNTEAFF. The DNA of the CDR3 is TGTGCCAGCAGCCCCCACTCCCGGGACAGAAACACTGAAGCTTTCTTT.

This clonotype was counted many times. CDR3 sequence (DNA): TGTGCCAGCAGAAGTATCGGGGGGCGGAACACCGGGGAGCTGTTTTTT. Translating it yields CASRSIGGRNTGELFF. J is TRBJ2-2 and V is TRBV6-5; a weak D match, TRBD2 (7 bases). Trimming pared 6 bases from V and 1 base from J, leaving 15 bases between. Germline V gene data show CDR1 as MNHEY and CDR2 as SVGAGI. This CDR3 is 16 amino acids long.

The chain links TRBV11-2 to TRBJ2-3; TRBD2 agrees at 7 bases. The trim removed 2 bases at V and 2 bases at J, leaving 10 bases unmatched. This CDR3 contains 17 residues. Germline V gene data show CDR1 as SGHAT and CDR2 as FQNNGV. Here the CDR3 DNA reads TGTGCCAGCAGCTTATTATATGGCGGGGGTGTCACAGATACGCAGTATTTT. Encoded protein: CASSLLYGGGVTDTQYF.